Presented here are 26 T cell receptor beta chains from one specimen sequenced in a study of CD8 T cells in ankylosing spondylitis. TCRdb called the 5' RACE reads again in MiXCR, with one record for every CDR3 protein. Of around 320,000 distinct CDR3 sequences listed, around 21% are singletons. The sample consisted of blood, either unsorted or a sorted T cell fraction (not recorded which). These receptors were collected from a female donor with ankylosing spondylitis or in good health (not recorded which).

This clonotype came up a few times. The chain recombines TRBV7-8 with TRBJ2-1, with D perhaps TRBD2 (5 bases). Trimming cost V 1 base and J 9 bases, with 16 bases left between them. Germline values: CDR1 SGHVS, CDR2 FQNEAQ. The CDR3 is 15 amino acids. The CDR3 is CASSLGKTDAGEQFF. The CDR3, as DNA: TGTGCCAGCAGCTTAGGTAAGACCGACGCGGGTGAGCAGTTCTTC.

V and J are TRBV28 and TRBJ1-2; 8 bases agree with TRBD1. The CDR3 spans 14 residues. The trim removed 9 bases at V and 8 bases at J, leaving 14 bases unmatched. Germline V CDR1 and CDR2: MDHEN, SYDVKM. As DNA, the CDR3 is TGTGCCAGTAAAACCCTCGGACAGGGAGACGGCTACACCTTC. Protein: CASKTLGQGDGYTF.

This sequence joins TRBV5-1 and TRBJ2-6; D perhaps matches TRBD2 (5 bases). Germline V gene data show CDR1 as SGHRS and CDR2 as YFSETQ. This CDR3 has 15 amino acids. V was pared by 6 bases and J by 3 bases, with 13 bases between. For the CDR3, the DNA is TGCGCCAGCACCTTAGGCGGACTTGGGGCCAACGTCCTGACTTTC. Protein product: CASTLGGLGANVLTF.

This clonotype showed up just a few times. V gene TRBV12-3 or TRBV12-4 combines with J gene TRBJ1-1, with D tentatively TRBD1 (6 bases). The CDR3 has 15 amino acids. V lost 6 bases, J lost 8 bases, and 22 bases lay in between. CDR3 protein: CASSFAGGPGEEAFF. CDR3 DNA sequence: TGTGCCAGCAGCTTCGCCGGGGGCCCGGGGGAAGAAGCTTTCTTT.

The CDR3 region has the DNA TGTGCCAGCAGCAATCCTCTAGCGGGAGTTGACAATGAGCAGTTCTTC. Translation: CASSNPLAGVDNEQFF. V usage is TRBV5-5 and J usage is TRBJ2-1, with 10 positions matching TRBD2. The CDR3 has 16 residues. CDR1 and CDR2 (germline): SGHKS, YYEKEE (reference sequence). V dropped 4 bases and J dropped 5; count of bases not matched to a gene: 9.

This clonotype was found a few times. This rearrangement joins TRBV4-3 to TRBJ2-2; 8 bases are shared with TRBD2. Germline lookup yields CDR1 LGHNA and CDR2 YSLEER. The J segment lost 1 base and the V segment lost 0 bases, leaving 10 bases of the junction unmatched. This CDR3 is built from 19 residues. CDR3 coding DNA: TGCGCCAGCAGCCAAGATTCCCGTGTCGCGGGAGGGAACACCGGGGAGCTGTTTTTT. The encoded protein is CASSQDSRVAGGNTGELFF.

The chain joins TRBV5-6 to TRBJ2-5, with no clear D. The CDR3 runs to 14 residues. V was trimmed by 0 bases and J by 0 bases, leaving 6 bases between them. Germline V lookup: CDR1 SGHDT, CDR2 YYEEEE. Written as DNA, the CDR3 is TGTGCCAGCAGCTTGGACGCATACCAAGAGACCCAGTACTTC. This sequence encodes CASSLDAYQETQYF.

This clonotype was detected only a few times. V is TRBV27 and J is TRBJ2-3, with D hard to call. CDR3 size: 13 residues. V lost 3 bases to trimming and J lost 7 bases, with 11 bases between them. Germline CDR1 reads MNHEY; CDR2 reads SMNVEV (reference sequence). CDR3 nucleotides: TGTGCCAGCAGTTTCGACGTGGGGTATACGCAGTATTTT. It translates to CASSFDVGYTQYF.

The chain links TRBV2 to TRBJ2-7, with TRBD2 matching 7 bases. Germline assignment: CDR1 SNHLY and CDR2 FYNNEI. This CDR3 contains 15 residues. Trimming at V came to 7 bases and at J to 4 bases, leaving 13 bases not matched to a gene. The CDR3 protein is CASTGEAGKGYEQYF. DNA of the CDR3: TGTGCCAGCACGGGGGAAGCGGGGAAAGGGTACGAGCAGTACTTC.

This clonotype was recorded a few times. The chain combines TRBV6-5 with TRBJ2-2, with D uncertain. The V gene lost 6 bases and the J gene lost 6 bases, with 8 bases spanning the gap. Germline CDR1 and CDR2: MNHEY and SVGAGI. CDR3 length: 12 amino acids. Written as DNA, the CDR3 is TGTGCCAGCAGCCGAGAAGCCGGGGAGCTGTTTTTT. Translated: CASSREAGELFF.

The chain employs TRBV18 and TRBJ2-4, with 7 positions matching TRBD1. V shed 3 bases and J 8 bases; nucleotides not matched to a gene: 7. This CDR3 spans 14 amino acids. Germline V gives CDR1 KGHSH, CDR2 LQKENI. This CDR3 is CASSPSDRRYIQYF. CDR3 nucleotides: TGTGCCAGCTCACCTTCGGACAGGAGGTACATTCAGTACTTC.

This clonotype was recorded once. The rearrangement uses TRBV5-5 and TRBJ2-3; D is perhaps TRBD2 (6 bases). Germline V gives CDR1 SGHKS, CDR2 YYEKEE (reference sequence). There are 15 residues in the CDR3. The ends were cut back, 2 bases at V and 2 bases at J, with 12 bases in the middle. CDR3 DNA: TGTGCCAGCAGCTTTGAGGACTACTACACAGATACGCAGTATTTT. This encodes CASSFEDYYTDTQYF.

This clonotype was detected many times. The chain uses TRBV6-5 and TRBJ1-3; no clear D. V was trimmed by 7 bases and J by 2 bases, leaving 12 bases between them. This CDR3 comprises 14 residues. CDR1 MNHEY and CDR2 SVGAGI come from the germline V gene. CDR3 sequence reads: CASTDPAAGNTIYF. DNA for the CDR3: TGTGCCAGCACCGACCCAGCGGCTGGAAACACCATATATTTT.

CDR3 sequence (DNA): TGTGCCAGCAGCTTCGACAGGTACCAAGAGACCCAGTACTTC. Protein: CASSFDRYQETQYF. The chain carries TRBV7-2 and TRBJ2-5; D perhaps matches TRBD1 (6 bases). The V gene's germline CDR1 is SGHTA and CDR2 FQGNSA. CDR3 size: 14 residues. Trimming pared 3 bases from V and 0 bases from J, leaving 8 bases between.

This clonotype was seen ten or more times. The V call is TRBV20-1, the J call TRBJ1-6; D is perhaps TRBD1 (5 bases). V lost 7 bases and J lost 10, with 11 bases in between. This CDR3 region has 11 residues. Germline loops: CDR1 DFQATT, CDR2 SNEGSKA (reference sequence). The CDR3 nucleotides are TGCAGTGGTCAGGGAGGATCACCCCTCCACTTT. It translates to CSGQGGSPLHF.

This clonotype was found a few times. Here the CDR3 reads CASSLALTSWYNEQFF. CDR3 sequence (DNA): TGTGCCAGCAGCTTAGCGTTGACTAGTTGGTACAATGAGCAGTTCTTC. The chain recombines TRBV7-2 with TRBJ2-1, with a possible D match to TRBD2 (6 bases). V was shortened by 0 bases and J by 4 bases, with 13 bases between the two germline ends. Germline V lookup: CDR1 SGHTA, CDR2 FQGNSA. The CDR3 covers 16 residues.

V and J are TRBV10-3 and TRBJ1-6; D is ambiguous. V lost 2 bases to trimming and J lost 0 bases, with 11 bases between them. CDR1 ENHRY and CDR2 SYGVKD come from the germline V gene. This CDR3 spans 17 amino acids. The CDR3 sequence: CAISERSPSSYNSPLHF. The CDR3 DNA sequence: TGTGCCATCAGTGAGCGTAGCCCCAGCTCCTATAATTCACCCCTCCACTTT.

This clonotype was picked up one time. The CDR3, as DNA: TGTGCCAGCAGCCGTGGTGGGGATGGCGAGACCCAGTACTTC. Its protein is CASSRGGDGETQYF. V usage is TRBV7-2 and J usage is TRBJ2-5; no firm D call. This CDR3 has 14 amino acids. The V gene lost 5 bases and the J gene lost 5 bases, with 15 bases spanning the gap. Per germline, CDR1 SGHTA and CDR2 FQGNSA. Combining the CDR3 with reference TRBV7-2 and TRBJ2-5 gives the whole variable domain GAGVSQSPSNKVTEKGKDVELRCDPISGHTALYWYRQSLGQGLEFLIYFQGNSAPDKSGLPSDRFSAERTGGSVSTLTIQRTQQEDSAVYLCASSRGGDGETQYFGPGTRLLVL.

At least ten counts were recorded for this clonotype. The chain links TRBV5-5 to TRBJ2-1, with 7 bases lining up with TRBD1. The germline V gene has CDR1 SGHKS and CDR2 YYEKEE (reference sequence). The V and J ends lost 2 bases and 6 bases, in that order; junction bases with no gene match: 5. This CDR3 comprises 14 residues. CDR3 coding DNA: TGTGCCAGCAGCTTAGGGCAGGGGGTCAATGAGCAGTTCTTC. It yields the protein CASSLGQGVNEQFF.

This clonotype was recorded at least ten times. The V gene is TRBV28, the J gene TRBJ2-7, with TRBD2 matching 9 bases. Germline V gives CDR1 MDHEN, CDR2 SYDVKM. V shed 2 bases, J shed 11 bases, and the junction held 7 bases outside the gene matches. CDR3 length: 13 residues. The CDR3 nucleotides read TGTGCCAGCAGTTTAAGTCCGGCGGGAGGGAAGTACTTC. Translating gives CASSLSPAGGKYF.

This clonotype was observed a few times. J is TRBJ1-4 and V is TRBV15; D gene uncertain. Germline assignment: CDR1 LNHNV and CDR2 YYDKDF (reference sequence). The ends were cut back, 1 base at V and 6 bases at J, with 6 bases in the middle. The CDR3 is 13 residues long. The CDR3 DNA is TGTGCCACCAGCAGAGGATCCTATGAAAAACTGTTTTTT. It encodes CATSRGSYEKLFF.

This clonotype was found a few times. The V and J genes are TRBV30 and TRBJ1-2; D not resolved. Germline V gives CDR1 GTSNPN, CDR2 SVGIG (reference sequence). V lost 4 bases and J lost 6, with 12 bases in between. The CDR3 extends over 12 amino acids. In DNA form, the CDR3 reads TGTGCCTGGATATCATCCTCGAATGGCTACACCTTC. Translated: CAWISSSNGYTF.

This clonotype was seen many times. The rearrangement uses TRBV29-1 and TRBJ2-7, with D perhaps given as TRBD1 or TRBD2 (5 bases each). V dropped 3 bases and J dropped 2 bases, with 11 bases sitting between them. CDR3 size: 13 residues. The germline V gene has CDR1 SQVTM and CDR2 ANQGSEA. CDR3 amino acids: CSVDGDGTYEQYF. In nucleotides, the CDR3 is TGCAGCGTTGATGGGGACGGAACCTACGAGCAGTACTTC.

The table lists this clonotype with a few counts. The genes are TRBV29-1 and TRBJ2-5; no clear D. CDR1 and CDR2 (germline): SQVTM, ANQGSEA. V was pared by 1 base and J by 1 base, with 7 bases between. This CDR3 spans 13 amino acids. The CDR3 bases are TGCAGCGTTGAAGCTGGACGCCAAGAGACCCAGTACTTC. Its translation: CSVEAGRQETQYF.

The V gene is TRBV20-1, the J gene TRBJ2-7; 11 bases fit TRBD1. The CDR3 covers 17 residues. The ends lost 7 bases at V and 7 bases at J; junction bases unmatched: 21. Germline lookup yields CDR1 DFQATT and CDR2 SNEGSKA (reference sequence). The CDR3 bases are TGCAGTGTCTGGCCGGGACAGGGGGTTCCAACCGCTATAGAGCAGTACTTC. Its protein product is CSVWPGQGVPTAIEQYF.

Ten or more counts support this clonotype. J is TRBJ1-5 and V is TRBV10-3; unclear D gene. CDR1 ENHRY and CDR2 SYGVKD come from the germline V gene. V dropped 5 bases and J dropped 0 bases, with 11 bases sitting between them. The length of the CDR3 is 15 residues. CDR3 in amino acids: CAISNGSDSNQPQHF. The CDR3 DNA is TGTGCCATCAGTAATGGCTCGGATAGCAATCAGCCCCAGCATTTT.